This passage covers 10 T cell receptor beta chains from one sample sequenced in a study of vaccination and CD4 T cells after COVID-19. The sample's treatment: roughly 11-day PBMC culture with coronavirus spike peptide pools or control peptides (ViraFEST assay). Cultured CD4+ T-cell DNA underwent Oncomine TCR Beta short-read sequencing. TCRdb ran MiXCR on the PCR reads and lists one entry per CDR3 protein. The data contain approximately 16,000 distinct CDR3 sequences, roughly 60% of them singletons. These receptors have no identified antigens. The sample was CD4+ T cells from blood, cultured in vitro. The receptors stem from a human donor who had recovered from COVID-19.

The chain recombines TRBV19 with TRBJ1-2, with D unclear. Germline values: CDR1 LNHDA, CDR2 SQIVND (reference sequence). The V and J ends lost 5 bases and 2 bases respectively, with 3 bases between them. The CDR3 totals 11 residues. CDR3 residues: CASSENYGYTF. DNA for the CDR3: TGTGCCAGTAGTGAAAACTATGGCTACACCTTC.

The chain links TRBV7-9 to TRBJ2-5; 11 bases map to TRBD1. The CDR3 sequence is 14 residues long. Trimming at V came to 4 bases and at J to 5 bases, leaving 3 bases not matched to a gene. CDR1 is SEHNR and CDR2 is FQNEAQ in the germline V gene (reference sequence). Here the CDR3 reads CASSSGQGAETQYF. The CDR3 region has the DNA TGTGCCAGCAGCTCCGGACAGGGGGCTGAGACCCAGTACTTC. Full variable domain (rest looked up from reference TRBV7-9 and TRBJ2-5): DTGVSQNPRHKITKRGQNVTFRCDPISEHNRLYWYRQTLGQGPEFLTYFQNEAQLEKSRLLSDRFSAERPKGSFSTLEIQRTEQGDSAMYLCASSSGQGAETQYFGPGTRLLVL.

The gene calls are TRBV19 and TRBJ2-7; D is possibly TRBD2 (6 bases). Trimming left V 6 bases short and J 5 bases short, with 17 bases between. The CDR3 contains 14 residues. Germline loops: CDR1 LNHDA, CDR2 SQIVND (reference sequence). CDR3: CASRRRGSGNEQYF. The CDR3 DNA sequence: TGTGCCAGTAGACGTCGGGGGAGTGGAAACGAGCAGTACTTC. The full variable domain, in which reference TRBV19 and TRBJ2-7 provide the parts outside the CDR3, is DGGITQSPKYLFRKEGQNVTLSCEQNLNHDAMYWYRQDPGQGLRLIYYSQIVNDFQKGDIAEGYSVSREKKESFPLTVTSAQKNPTAFYLCASRRRGSGNEQYFGPGTRLTVT.

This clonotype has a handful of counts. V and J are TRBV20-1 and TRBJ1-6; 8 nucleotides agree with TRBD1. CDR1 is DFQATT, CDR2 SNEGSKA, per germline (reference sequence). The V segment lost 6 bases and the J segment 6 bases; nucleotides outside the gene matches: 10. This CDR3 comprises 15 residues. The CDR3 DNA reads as TGCAGTGCCGGACAGGGAATAAGGGGTAATTCACCCCTCCACTTT. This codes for CSAGQGIRGNSPLHF.

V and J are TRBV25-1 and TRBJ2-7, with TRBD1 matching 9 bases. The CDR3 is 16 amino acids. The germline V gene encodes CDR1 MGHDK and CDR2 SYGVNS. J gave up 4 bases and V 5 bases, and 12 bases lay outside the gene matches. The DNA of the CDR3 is TGTGCCAGCAGTCCCCTCAGGGGACAGGGCCCGTACGAGCAGTACTTC. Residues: CASSPLRGQGPYEQYF.

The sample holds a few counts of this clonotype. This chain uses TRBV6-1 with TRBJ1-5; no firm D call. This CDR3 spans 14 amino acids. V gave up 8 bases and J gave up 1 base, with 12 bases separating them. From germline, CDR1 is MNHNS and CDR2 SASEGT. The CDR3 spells CASGPPGSNQPQHF. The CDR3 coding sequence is TGTGCCAGCGGACCCCCTGGCAGCAATCAGCCCCAGCATTTT.

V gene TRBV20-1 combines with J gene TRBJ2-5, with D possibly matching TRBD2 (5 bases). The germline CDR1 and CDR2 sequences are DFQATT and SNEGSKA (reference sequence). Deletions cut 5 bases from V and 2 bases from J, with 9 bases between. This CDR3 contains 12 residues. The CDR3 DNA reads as TGCAGTGCTCGCGGACTGCAAGAGACCCAGTACTTC. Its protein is CSARGLQETQYF.

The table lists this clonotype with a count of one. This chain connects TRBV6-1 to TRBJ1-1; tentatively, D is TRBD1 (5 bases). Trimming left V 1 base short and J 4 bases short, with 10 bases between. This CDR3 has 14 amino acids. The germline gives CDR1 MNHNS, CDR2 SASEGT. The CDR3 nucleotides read TGTGCCAGCAGTGAAGGGGGCCCGACCACTGAAGCTTTCTTT. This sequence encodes CASSEGGPTTEAFF.

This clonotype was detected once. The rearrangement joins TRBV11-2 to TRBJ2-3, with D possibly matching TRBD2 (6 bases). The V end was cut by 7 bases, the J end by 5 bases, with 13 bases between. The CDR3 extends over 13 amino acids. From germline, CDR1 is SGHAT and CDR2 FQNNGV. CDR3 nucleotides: TGTGCCAGCACGACGGGAGACCGAGATACGCAGTATTTT. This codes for CASTTGDRDTQYF.

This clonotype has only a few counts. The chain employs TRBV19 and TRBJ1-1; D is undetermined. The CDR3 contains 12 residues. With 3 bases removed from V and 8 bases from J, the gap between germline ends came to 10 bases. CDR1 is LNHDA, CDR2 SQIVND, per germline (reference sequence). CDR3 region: CASSIGRPEAFF. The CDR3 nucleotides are TGTGCCAGTAGTATTGGGAGGCCCGAAGCTTTCTTT.